Below, 27 T cell receptor beta chains from the same sample are listed, as sequenced in a study of healthy donors' naive CD4 and CD8 T cells. A linear amplification protocol produced the TCR libraries from around 0.55 ug of total RNA. TCRdb analysed the reads with MiXCR anew, one entry per CDR3 protein. The data hold around 200,000 distinct CDR3 sequences, with over 60% observed a single time. The sequenced sample was naive CD4+ and CD8+ T cells sorted from blood, pooled from several donors. These receptors all stem from a pool of human donors in good health; the sample pools cells from several healthy donors.

The chain is built from TRBV30 and TRBJ2-7; perhaps TRBD2 as D (5 bases). V lost 0 bases to trimming and J lost 3 bases, with 9 bases between them. This CDR3 spans 13 amino acids. CDR1 and CDR2 from the germline V gene are GTSNPN and SVGIG (reference sequence). CDR3 nucleotide sequence: TGTGCCTGGAGTGTTGGACGGGACTACGAGCAGTACTTC. Protein product: CAWSVGRDYEQYF.

The CDR3 DNA sequence: TGTGCCAGTAGCCCGGAGGGCATCGCCTTCAATCAGCCCCAGCATTTT. It translates to CASSPEGIAFNQPQHF. The chain joins TRBV19 to TRBJ1-5; no reliable D call. CDR3 size: 16 residues. Germline V gives CDR1 LNHDA, CDR2 SQIVND (reference sequence). Trimming stripped 6 bases from V and 3 bases from J, with 18 bases between.

V gene TRBV12-5 combines with J gene TRBJ1-6; 7 nucleotides line up with TRBD1. The CDR3 sequence is 14 residues long. Germline values: CDR1 LGHNT, CDR2 FRNRAP. The CDR3 region is CASTDREAGTPLHF. In DNA, the CDR3 is TGTGCCAGCACCGACAGGGAGGCGGGGACACCCCTCCACTTT.

The chain employs TRBV29-1 and TRBJ2-1; no clear D gene. The CDR3 totals 10 residues. Germline V gene data show CDR1 as SQVTM and CDR2 as ANQGSEA. V lost 3 bases and J 13 bases, leaving 10 bases between the germline ends. The chain's CDR3 is CSVEGPPQFF. The CDR3 DNA reads TGCAGCGTTGAGGGCCCCCCTCAGTTCTTC.

This chain's CDR3 is CASTYIGDAVYEQYF. In nucleotides, the CDR3 is TGTGCCAGCACCTATATCGGGGACGCCGTCTACGAGCAGTACTTC. The chain couples TRBV5-4 to TRBJ2-7; D is possibly TRBD1 or TRBD2 (5 bases each). Germline CDR1 and CDR2: SGHNT and YYREEE (reference sequence). The V gene lost 6 bases and the J gene lost 3 bases, with 19 bases spanning the gap. The CDR3 has 15 amino acids.

This clonotype was seen a few times. This sequence joins TRBV27 and TRBJ1-2; 8 bases match TRBD1. CDR3 length: 13 amino acids. The V segment lost 5 bases and the J segment 3 bases; nucleotides outside the gene matches: 2. The germline V gene encodes CDR1 MNHEY and CDR2 SMNVEV (reference sequence). As DNA, the CDR3 is TGTGCCAGCAGTGACAGGGGTTACTATGGCTACACCTTC. The encoded protein is CASSDRGYYGYTF.

V and J are TRBV19 and TRBJ2-2, with 10 nucleotides matching TRBD2. Trimming took 5 bases from V and 5 from J; bases not matched to a gene: 5. The CDR3 runs 15 residues. CDR1 LNHDA and CDR2 SQIVND come from the germline V gene (reference sequence). The CDR3 nucleotides read TGTGCCAGTAGTCCTAGCGGGAGAGGTACCGGGGAGCTGTTTTTT. It specifies CASSPSGRGTGELFF.

This clonotype appeared a single time. V gene TRBV30 combines with J gene TRBJ2-3; 7 bases line up with TRBD1. This CDR3 region has 14 residues. Germline V CDR1 and CDR2: GTSNPN, SVGIG (reference sequence). Losses at the gene ends were 2 bases for V and 6 bases for J; bases not matched to a gene: 8. In DNA, the CDR3 is TGTGCCTGGAGTCCCGGGACAGTTACGGATACGCAGTATTTT. It specifies CAWSPGTVTDTQYF.

The chain links TRBV2 to TRBJ1-5, with D perhaps TRBD1 (5 bases). The CDR3 has 15 residues. Germline V gene sequence: CDR1 SNHLY, CDR2 FYNNEI. The V end was cut by 3 bases, the J end by 7 bases, with 16 bases between. The CDR3 loop is CASSEDTAWEQPQHF. CDR3 DNA: TGTGCCAGCAGTGAGGACACGGCGTGGGAACAGCCCCAGCATTTT. Filled out from reference TRBV2 and TRBJ1-5, the complete variable domain reads EPEVTQTPSHQVTQMGQEVILRCVPISNHLYFYWYRQILGQKVEFLVSFYNNEISEKSEIFDDQFSVERPDGSNFTLKIRSTKLEDSAMYFCASSEDTAWEQPQHFGDGTRLSIL.

This clonotype has more than one count but fewer than ten. The chain has TRBV29-1 and TRBJ2-1; D possibly uses TRBD1 or TRBD2 (5 bases each). Per the germline V gene, CDR1 is SQVTM and CDR2 is ANQGSEA. V dropped 3 bases and J dropped 5 bases, with 14 bases sitting between them. This CDR3 is 14 amino acids long. The CDR3 here is CSVEGLGRNNEQFF. The CDR3 DNA reads as TGCAGCGTTGAGGGGCTGGGACGGAACAATGAGCAGTTCTTC.

The chain combines TRBV6-5 with TRBJ2-5; the D gene is possibly TRBD2 (6 bases). Germline CDR1 is MNHEY and CDR2 is SVGAGI. The CDR3 has 11 amino acids. V was trimmed by 11 bases and J by 5 bases, leaving 12 bases between them. The chain's CDR3 is CASRRGETQYF. CDR3 nucleotide sequence: TGTGCCTCGAGGAGGGGTGAGACCCAGTACTTC.

The DNA for the CDR3 is TGCGCCAGCAGCTTGATGACAGGGGCCTACAATGAGCAGTTCTTC. Translated: CASSLMTGAYNEQFF. The chain joins TRBV5-1 to TRBJ2-1, with 8 bases identical to TRBD1. V was pared by 1 base and J by 2 bases, with 2 bases of the junction left unmatched. The CDR3 sequence is 15 residues long. CDR1 is SGHRS, CDR2 YFSETQ, per germline.

For the CDR3, the DNA is TGTGCCAGCAGTTACGGGGGACTAGCGCGCAATGAGCAGTTCTTC. Its translation is CASSYGGLARNEQFF. This sequence joins TRBV6-6 and TRBJ2-1; 10 positions agree with TRBD2. CDR1 is MNHNY, CDR2 SVGAGI, per germline (reference sequence). The ends lost 2 bases at V and 6 bases at J; junction bases unmatched: 4. The CDR3 runs 15 residues.

CDR3 nucleotides: TGTGCCATCAGAGACAGCTCTGGGGCCAACGTCCTGACTTTC. This gives the protein CAIRDSSGANVLTF. The V gene is TRBV10-3, the J gene TRBJ2-6; maybe TRBD1 (5 bases). V was cut by 6 bases and J by 0 bases, with 6 bases left in between. Germline CDR1 and CDR2: ENHRY and SYGVKD. There are 14 residues in the CDR3.

This clonotype was detected only once. This CDR3 reads CASSSGREAFF. Here the CDR3 DNA reads TGTGCCAGCAGTTCCGGCAGGGAAGCTTTCTTT. V and J are TRBV27 and TRBJ1-1; unclear D gene. This CDR3 has 11 amino acids. The V end was cut by 4 bases, the J end by 8 bases, with 8 bases between. Per the germline V gene, CDR1 is MNHEY and CDR2 is SMNVEV (reference sequence).

This chain links TRBV29-1 with TRBJ2-7, with TRBD2 matching 7 bases. Trimming at V came to 3 bases and at J to 0 bases, leaving 8 bases not matched to a gene. The CDR3 length is 15 residues. CDR1 is SQVTM, CDR2 ANQGSEA, per germline. The CDR3 loop is CSVDAPSGYSYEQYF. In nucleotides, the CDR3 is TGCAGCGTTGACGCGCCTAGCGGATACTCCTACGAGCAGTACTTC.

This clonotype was seen a few times. The CDR3: CASSYRRVNTEAFF. CDR3 DNA sequence: TGTGCCAGCAGTTACCGACGGGTGAACACTGAAGCTTTCTTT. This rearrangement joins TRBV6-5 to TRBJ1-1; the D is unclear. Trimming took 2 bases from V and 0 from J, leaving 7 bases between them. Germline V gene lookup returns CDR1 MNHEY and CDR2 SVGAGI. The CDR3 has 14 residues.

The chain recombines TRBV5-4 with TRBJ1-1, with a weak D call TRBD1 (5 bases). Germline V lookup: CDR1 SGHNT, CDR2 YYREEE (reference sequence). V lost 3 bases, J lost 6 bases, and 15 bases lay in between. The CDR3 sequence is 14 residues long. This chain's CDR3 is CASSSRQLFAEAFF. In DNA form, the CDR3 reads TGTGCCAGCAGCTCCAGACAGTTGTTTGCTGAAGCTTTCTTT.

The V and J genes are TRBV6-5 and TRBJ1-2, with a possible D match to TRBD1 (5 bases). V lost 4 bases to trimming and J lost 2 bases, with 8 bases between them. Per germline, CDR1 MNHEY and CDR2 SVGAGI. CDR3 length: 13 amino acids. The CDR3 sequence is CASSFQGNYGYTF. CDR3 DNA sequence: TGTGCCAGCAGTTTCCAGGGAAACTATGGCTACACCTTC.

This CDR3 reads CAISDDPVRQGMPDTQYF. The CDR3 region has the DNA TGTGCCATCAGCGACGACCCGGTTCGACAGGGAATGCCAGATACGCAGTATTTT. The J gene is TRBJ2-3, the V gene TRBV10-3; 7 bases are shared with TRBD1. V shed 6 bases and J 4 bases; nucleotides not matched to a gene: 19. Germline CDR1 and CDR2: ENHRY and SYGVKD. CDR3 size: 18 residues.

This chain links TRBV10-3 with TRBJ2-1, with D tentatively TRBD2 (6 bases). The CDR3 consists of 11 residues. Germline CDR1 is ENHRY and CDR2 is SYGVKD. V was clipped by 11 bases and J by 9 bases, with 14 bases between them. This CDR3 reads CASQREAEQFF. The CDR3 DNA is TGTGCCTCCCAGAGGGAGGCTGAGCAGTTCTTC.

The rearrangement joins TRBV27 to TRBJ2-7; D is perhaps TRBD1 or TRBD2 (6 bases each). Trimming left V 0 bases short and J 6 bases short, with 12 bases between. The CDR3 sequence is 14 residues long. Germline loops: CDR1 MNHEY, CDR2 SMNVEV (reference sequence). Written as DNA, the CDR3 is TGTGCCAGCAGTTTATCCCGGGGGCAAGGCGAGCAGTACGTC. Translation gives CASSLSRGQGEQYV.

This chain uses TRBV6-5 with TRBJ2-3; D gene ambiguous. The ends were cut back, 2 bases at V and 0 bases at J, with 15 bases in the middle. This CDR3 contains 17 residues. Germline CDR1 and CDR2: MNHEY and SVGAGI. The CDR3 spells CASSYLPGGASTDTQYF. CDR3 DNA: TGTGCCAGCAGTTACCTCCCCGGCGGTGCTAGCACAGATACGCAGTATTTT.

The chain carries TRBV29-1 and TRBJ1-2; no reliable D call. Germline loops: CDR1 SQVTM, CDR2 ANQGSEA. The germline V and J ends were trimmed by 1 base and 8 bases, with 14 bases remaining between them. The CDR3 totals 13 residues. CDR3 region: CSVEVGGRGGYTF. For the CDR3, the DNA is TGCAGCGTTGAAGTAGGTGGGCGAGGGGGCTACACCTTC.

The chain joins TRBV6-5 to TRBJ2-4; D is possibly TRBD2 (6 bases). The CDR3 has 16 amino acids. Trimming cost V 2 bases and J 1 base, with 12 bases left between them. Germline V gene sequence: CDR1 MNHEY, CDR2 SVGAGI. The CDR3 reads CASSYAGKGAKNIQYF. CDR3 nucleotides: TGTGCCAGCAGTTACGCGGGGAAGGGCGCCAAAAACATTCAGTACTTC.

This rearrangement joins TRBV5-1 to TRBJ1-1; D is possibly TRBD1 (5 bases). V lost 5 bases, J lost 4 bases, and 21 bases lay in between. Germline V gene lookup returns CDR1 SGHRS and CDR2 YFSETQ. The CDR3 is 16 amino acids. CDR3 amino acids: CASSRGVAVGPTEAFF. CDR3 nucleotides: TGCGCCAGCAGTCGGGGGGTGGCGGTCGGACCCACTGAAGCTTTCTTT.

The chain combines TRBV11-2 with TRBJ2-7; D is unclear. V lost 1 base, J lost 3 bases, and 7 bases lay in between. Germline V gene lookup returns CDR1 SGHAT and CDR2 FQNNGV. The CDR3 runs to 13 residues. The CDR3: CASSLALNYEQYF. Here the CDR3 DNA reads TGTGCCAGCAGCTTAGCCCTCAACTACGAGCAGTACTTC.